This section outlines one T cell receptor beta chain sequence together with its context. The data stem from a study of shared T cell receptors in the human thymus. Assay used: immunoSEQ multiplex PCR; TCRdb lists only in-frame clones, some missing. The table has about 610,000 clones, roughly 90% seen once; the top ten hold 0.008% to 0.011%. Another study also made use of these data, one on human thymus T cells. That publication notes: Apparent bias marked the V and J gene usage of thymic and blood repertoires.

The clonotype comes from a boy younger than two with a congenital heart defect. Sequences were obtained from thymocytes.

CDR3 nucleotides: TGCGCCAGCAGCCCCACTAGCGGGGTCTCTAACATTCAGTACTTC. This codes for CASSPTSGVSNIQYF. This sequence joins TRBV5-1 and TRBJ2-4, with 10 bases fitting TRBD2. The length of the CDR3 is 15 residues. Germline V gene data show CDR1 as SGHRS and CDR2 as YFSETQ. The J segment lost 7 bases and the V segment lost 4 bases, leaving 8 bases of the junction unmatched.